The T cell receptor beta chain under discussion was sequenced for a study of graft-versus-host responses after intestinal transplantation. Assay used: immunoSEQ multiplex PCR; TCRdb lists only in-frame clones, some missing. The sample lists approximately 90,000 clones; 82% were seen once. Per the germline V gene, CDR1 is SGHDT and CDR2 is YYEEEE. The CDR3 sequence is 16 residues long. V gave up 0 bases and J gave up 6 bases; unmatched junction bases: 7. About this clone itself: Antigen: not known.

General study findings and limits: Recipient-marrow GvH clones were detected, some having first appeared in ileum or blood.

This TCR was sampled from a human donor who received an intestinal transplant. This chain uses TRBV5-6 with TRBJ1-5; TRBD1 matches 9 bases. This specimen was unstimulated CD4+ T cells sorted from spleen or lymph node cells, taken before intestinal transplant. CDR3 in DNA: TGTGCCAGCAGCTTGGGGGACAGGGTGCACGGTCAGCCCCAGCATTTT. It is translated as CASSLGDRVHGQPQHF. Combining the CDR3 with reference TRBV5-6 and TRBJ1-5 gives the whole variable domain DAGVTQSPTHLIKTRGQQVTLRCSPKSGHDTVSWYQQALGQGPQFIFQYYEEEERQRGNFPDRFSGHQFPNYSSELNVNALLLGDSALYLCASSLGDRVHGQPQHFGDGTRLSIL.